These 5 T cell receptor beta chains share one sample of origin, sequenced in a study of blood T cell repertoires in COVID-19. Measured with immunoSEQ multiplex PCR; TCRdb has only the in-frame clones, and not every one. The sample yields about 380,000 clones, 88% seen once. The sequencing sample was made of PBMCs or T cells enriched from blood (not recorded which). The origin of the receptors is a woman aged 18-35 years who had recovered from COVID-19.

V usage is TRBV14 and J usage is TRBJ1-1; a possible D gene is TRBD1 (6 bases). The CDR3 runs 18 residues. Trimming took 1 base from V and 4 from J, leaving 22 bases between them. Germline values: CDR1 SGHDN, CDR2 FVKESK. This CDR3 is CASSQVETGVSWGTEAFF. CDR3 in DNA: TGTGCCAGCAGCCAAGTGGAGACAGGAGTTTCTTGGGGCACTGAAGCTTTCTTT. Full variable domain (outside the CDR3, taken from reference TRBV14 and TRBJ1-1): EAGVTQFPSHSVIEKGQTVTLRCDPISGHDNLYWYRRVMGKEIKFLLHFVKESKQDESGMPNNRFLAERTGGTYSTLKVQPAELEDSGVYFCASSQVETGVSWGTEAFFGQGTRLTVV.

V and J are TRBV6-5 and TRBJ1-1; tentatively, D is TRBD1 (5 bases). Germline V gives CDR1 MNHEY, CDR2 SVGAGI. This CDR3 spans 16 amino acids. The V end was cut by 2 bases, the J end by 3 bases, with 16 bases between. Here the CDR3 DNA reads TGTGCCAGCAGTTACGGGCTTGCGGGAGGGGACACTGAAGCTTTCTTT. Protein sequence: CASSYGLAGGDTEAFF.

The rearrangement uses TRBV27 and TRBJ1-5; D is ambiguous. The CDR3 length is 15 residues. V was trimmed by 2 bases and J by 1 base, leaving 9 bases between them. Germline V gives CDR1 MNHEY, CDR2 SMNVEV (reference sequence). CDR3 loop: CASSLREYSNQPQHF. The CDR3 bases are TGTGCCAGCAGTTTAAGGGAGTACAGCAATCAGCCCCAGCATTTT.

This chain joins TRBV29-1 and TRBJ1-1, with a tentative D call TRBD1 (5 bases). V lost 2 bases and J lost 8, with 21 bases in between. Germline V gene data show CDR1 as SQVTM and CDR2 as ANQGSEA. The CDR3 has 15 amino acids. The CDR3, as DNA: TGCAGCGTTGAAAATTTCGGGGGTCTCGTCGTAGAAGCTTTCTTT. Translation: CSVENFGGLVVEAFF.

The chain combines TRBV6-5 with TRBJ2-7; TRBD2 might be the D (5 bases). V lost 6 bases, J lost 3 bases, and 9 bases lay in between. The germline V gene has CDR1 MNHEY and CDR2 SVGAGI. The CDR3 contains 12 residues. The CDR3 nucleotides read TGTGCCAGCAGGGACGGGAACTACGAGCAGTACTTC. Translation gives CASRDGNYEQYF.